This entry lists 31 T cell receptor beta chains sequenced from one sample in a study of a mutant IDH1 vaccine in newly diagnosed glioma. Time point indicated: week 23, last vaccination. Vaccination comprised doses that each held 300 ug of mutant IDH1 20-mer peptide, plus topical imiquimod. Their specific antigens are unknown. Generated by immunoSEQ multiplex PCR, the TCRdb table keeps only in-frame clones and is missing some. The data contain approximately 37,000 clones, about 76% of them singletons. Sequencing was performed on PBMCs, taken from a glioma patient whose treatment included an IDH1 peptide vaccine. The source of these receptors is a man in his fifties or sixties with glioma.

This clone was counted once. The chain recombines TRBV25-1 with TRBJ2-3; 7 bases align to TRBD1. This CDR3 spans 14 amino acids. Germline V gene data show CDR1 as MGHDK and CDR2 as SYGVNS. V gave up 6 bases and J gave up 0 bases; unmatched junction bases: 3. CDR3 amino acids: CASSAGGSTDTQYF. The CDR3 coding sequence is TGTGCCAGCAGCGCAGGGGGTAGCACAGATACGCAGTATTTT.

CDR3 amino acids: CASRGEDQYF. The CDR3 DNA reads TGTGCCAGCAGGGGGGAGGACCAGTACTTC. The V call is TRBV6-1, the J call TRBJ2-5, with D tentatively TRBD2 (6 bases). CDR1 MNHNS and CDR2 SASEGT come from the germline V gene. The V end was cut by 6 bases, the J end by 10 bases, with 9 bases between. This CDR3 comprises 10 residues.

The chain joins TRBV5-1 to TRBJ1-4; the match to TRBD1 covers 8 bases. The CDR3 is made up of 15 amino acids. The germline V gene has CDR1 SGHRS and CDR2 YFSETQ. With 4 bases clipped from V and 6 bases from J, the junction kept 8 bases outside the gene matches. The CDR3 DNA follows: TGCGCCAGCAGCATTTTCGGGACAGGAGATGAAAAACTGTTTTTT. It translates to CASSIFGTGDEKLFF.

This clone turned up a few times. This chain uses TRBV5-4 with TRBJ1-1; D is unclear. V lost 0 bases, J lost 3 bases, and 6 bases lay in between. There are 13 residues in the CDR3. Germline V gives CDR1 SGHNT, CDR2 YYREEE (reference sequence). The CDR3 is CASSLEVDTEAFF. CDR3 sequence (DNA): TGTGCCAGCAGCTTGGAGGTGGACACTGAAGCTTTCTTT.

This clone has just a few counts. CDR3 bases: TGTGCCAGCAGTCCTGGGTTCGGGGGCGAGCAGTACTTC. Translation gives CASSPGFGGEQYF. The chain links TRBV27 to TRBJ2-7, with D tentatively TRBD2 (6 bases). V was trimmed by 5 bases and J by 6 bases, leaving 14 bases between them. Germline values: CDR1 MNHEY, CDR2 SMNVEV (reference sequence). CDR3 length equals 13 residues.

The chain uses TRBV5-1 and TRBJ2-7; 7 bases match TRBD1. The CDR3 covers 14 residues. V shed 4 bases, J shed 1 base, and the junction held 5 bases outside the gene matches. Looked up from germline, CDR1 is SGHRS and CDR2 is YFSETQ. The DNA of the CDR3 is TGCGCCAGCAGCCTAAAGACAGGGTCCTACGAGCAGTACTTC. Translated, it gives CASSLKTGSYEQYF. Based on the CDR3 plus reference TRBV5-1 and TRBJ2-7, the full variable domain is KAGVTQTPRYLIKTRGQQVTLSCSPISGHRSVSWYQQTPGQGLQFLFEYFSETQRNKGNFPGRFSGRQFSNSRSEMNVSTLELGDSALYLCASSLKTGSYEQYFGPGTRLTVT.

V is TRBV11-3 and J is TRBJ2-4; D possibly corresponds to TRBD2 (5 bases). Germline values: CDR1 SGHNT, CDR2 YENEEA. CDR3 size: 13 residues. V lost 5 bases and J 9 bases, leaving 14 bases between the germline ends. CDR3 in DNA: TGTGCCAGCAGCCTGGCTAGCCAAGGCATTCAGTACTTC. It codes for CASSLASQGIQYF. Variable domain in full (rest from reference TRBV11-3 and TRBJ2-4): EAGVVQSPRYKIIEKKQPVAFWCNPISGHNTLYWYLQNLGQGPELLIRYENEEAVDDSQLPKDRFSAERLKGVDSTLKIQPAELGDSAVYLCASSLASQGIQYFGAGTRLSVL.

This clone qualifies as medium-sized. The rearrangement joins TRBV6-1 to TRBJ2-1; weak D call: TRBD1 (5 bases). The CDR3 runs to 12 residues. Germline lookup yields CDR1 MNHNS and CDR2 SASEGT. V was clipped by 6 bases and J by 9 bases, with 12 bases between them. The CDR3 reads CASSVGDFEQFF. Written as DNA, the CDR3 is TGTGCCAGCAGCGTAGGGGATTTTGAGCAGTTCTTC.

The chain recombines TRBV7-9 with TRBJ1-1; 7 bases are shared with TRBD1. Germline CDR1 is SEHNR and CDR2 is FQNEAQ (reference sequence). The CDR3 runs 18 residues. J lost 0 bases, V lost 1 base, and 11 bases had no gene match. As DNA, the CDR3 is TGTGCCAGCAGCTTAGGGAGGTCAGGGGGTTTTATGAACACTGAAGCTTTCTTT. Translating gives CASSLGRSGGFMNTEAFF. Drawing the rest from reference TRBV7-9 and TRBJ1-1, the complete variable domain is DTGVSQNPRHKITKRGQNVTFRCDPISEHNRLYWYRQTLGQGPEFLTYFQNEAQLEKSRLLSDRFSAERPKGSFSTLEIQRTEQGDSAMYLCASSLGRSGGFMNTEAFFGQGTRLTVV.

The chain carries TRBV2 and TRBJ2-5; TRBD2 aligns across 9 bases. Germline values: CDR1 SNHLY, CDR2 FYNNEI. The trim removed 6 bases at V and 3 bases at J, leaving 8 bases unmatched. The CDR3 covers 15 residues. The CDR3 here is CASRKELAGKETQYF. The DNA for the CDR3 is TGTGCCAGCAGAAAGGAGCTAGCGGGGAAAGAGACCCAGTACTTC.

The genes are TRBV7-9 and TRBJ2-6; no reliable D call. Trimming took 5 bases from V and 4 from J, leaving 12 bases between them. The CDR3 has 15 amino acids. Germline assignment: CDR1 SEHNR and CDR2 FQNEAQ (reference sequence). The CDR3 loop reads CASSPGVGGANVLTF. The CDR3 DNA sequence: TGTGCCAGCAGCCCCGGAGTAGGCGGGGCCAACGTCCTGACTTTC.

V is TRBV4-1 and J is TRBJ1-4; tentative D call: TRBD1 (6 bases). Germline-derived CDR1 and CDR2 are MGHRA and YSYEKL. The CDR3 extends over 15 amino acids. Trimming took off 0 bases at V and 6 bases at J, with 11 bases between the two ends. The chain's CDR3 is CASSQENYRDEKLFF. Here the CDR3 DNA reads TGCGCCAGCAGCCAAGAAAATTACAGGGATGAAAAACTGTTTTTT.

V and J are TRBV5-1 and TRBJ2-2; the D gene is possibly TRBD2 (6 bases). Between the trimmed V and J ends, which lost 0 bases and 7 bases, there was a span of 7 bases. Per germline, CDR1 SGHRS and CDR2 YFSETQ. The CDR3 covers 13 residues. The CDR3 nucleotides are TGCGCCAGCAGCTTGGTCGGGGGCGGGGAGCTGTTTTTT. As protein: CASSLVGGGELFF.

The J gene is TRBJ2-7, the V gene TRBV6-1; D remains ambiguous. The CDR3 totals 11 residues. From germline, CDR1 is MNHNS and CDR2 SASEGT. The V and J ends lost 7 bases and 3 bases respectively, with 7 bases between them. For the CDR3, the DNA is TGTGCCAGCAAGTCGCTCTACGAGCAGTACTTC. This gives the protein CASKSLYEQYF.

The chain employs TRBV30 and TRBJ1-5, with a tentative D call TRBD1 (6 bases). The CDR3 has 13 residues. Germline CDR1 GTSNPN, CDR2 SVGIG (reference sequence). V gave up 5 bases and J gave up 7 bases, with 15 bases separating them. The CDR3 protein is CAWQQGREQPQHF. CDR3 DNA sequence: TGTGCCTGGCAACAGGGAAGAGAGCAGCCCCAGCATTTT.

The V and J genes are TRBV19 and TRBJ1-1; D is unclear. The germline V gene has CDR1 LNHDA and CDR2 SQIVND (reference sequence). V was clipped by 6 bases and J by 0 bases, with 8 bases between them. CDR3 size: 13 residues. Written as DNA, the CDR3 is TGTGCCAGTAGAGAGATCATGAACACTGAAGCTTTCTTT. Translation gives CASREIMNTEAFF.

This chain connects TRBV2 to TRBJ2-2; D may be TRBD1 (6 bases). Germline V gene data show CDR1 as SNHLY and CDR2 as FYNNEI. V lost 6 bases, J lost 6 bases, and 17 bases lay in between. This CDR3 comprises 15 residues. CDR3 in DNA: TGTGCCAGCAGGTCAAGGCAGGGGAGTGCCGGGGAGCTGTTTTTT. As protein: CASRSRQGSAGELFF.

Worth noting for this clone: Other DNA sequences in the sample encode the same CDR3. The chain uses TRBV11-2 and TRBJ2-7; D not resolved. Germline V gene data show CDR1 as SGHAT and CDR2 as FQNNGV. This CDR3 comprises 11 residues. V was pared by 5 bases and J by 2 bases, with 4 bases between. The CDR3 protein is CASSPAYEQYF. In DNA form, the CDR3 reads TGTGCCAGCAGCCCCGCCTACGAGCAGTACTTC.

The V and J genes are TRBV6-1 and TRBJ2-7; 9 bases align to TRBD1. The germline gives CDR1 MNHNS, CDR2 SASEGT. J lost 1 base, V lost 7 bases, and 8 bases had no gene match. This CDR3 is built from 15 residues. The CDR3 region has the DNA TGTGCCAGCACCCCCCCCGACAGGGGGTCCTACGAGCAGTACTTC. Amino acids: CASTPPDRGSYEQYF.

The genes are TRBV5-6 and TRBJ1-3; D not resolved. V lost 1 base and J lost 4, with 12 bases in between. Germline CDR1 and CDR2: SGHDT and YYEEEE. This CDR3 is 15 amino acids long. The CDR3 nucleotides read TGTGCCAGCAGCTTGCGCCGGACGGGAGGAAACACCATATATTTT. The encoded protein is CASSLRRTGGNTIYF.

V is TRBV7-8 and J is TRBJ1-1, with D perhaps TRBD1 (5 bases). Germline-derived CDR1 and CDR2 are SGHVS and FQNEAQ. V lost 0 bases and J 5 bases, leaving 16 bases between the germline ends. The length of the CDR3 is 16 residues. The chain's CDR3 is CASSLADNLRTTEAFF. The DNA of the CDR3 is TGTGCCAGCAGCTTAGCGGACAATTTACGAACAACTGAAGCTTTCTTT.

This clone was picked up one time. This sequence joins TRBV4-3 and TRBJ2-7; D is uncertain. CDR1 and CDR2 (germline): LGHNA, YSLEER. V was cut by 0 bases and J by 2 bases, with 14 bases left in between. This CDR3 has 16 residues. The CDR3, as DNA: TGCGCCAGCAGCCAAGATAGGGCAGAAGAAACCTACGAGCAGTACTTC. Protein sequence: CASSQDRAEETYEQYF.

The chain is built from TRBV10-3 and TRBJ1-4, with D hard to call. In germline, CDR1 is ENHRY, CDR2 SYGVKD. The CDR3 consists of 17 residues. V was clipped by 0 bases and J by 2 bases, with 13 bases between them. The CDR3 loop is CAISESNKAETNEKLFF. In DNA, the CDR3 is TGTGCCATCAGTGAGTCGAACAAGGCCGAGACTAATGAAAAACTGTTTTTT.

The chain carries TRBV29-1 and TRBJ1-2; TRBD1 aligns across 7 bases. Per the germline V gene, CDR1 is SQVTM and CDR2 is ANQGSEA. The CDR3 length is 12 residues. Trimming cost V 3 bases and J 7 bases; bases outside gene matches: 5. The CDR3 DNA follows: TGCAGCGTTGAGGGACAGCTTCGTGGCTACACCTTC. This sequence encodes CSVEGQLRGYTF. Supplemented by reference TRBV29-1 and TRBJ1-2, the full variable domain reads SAVISQKPSRDICQRGTSLTIQCQVDSQVTMMFWYRQQPGQSLTLIATANQGSEATYESGFVIDKFPISRPNLTFSTLTVSNMSPEDSSIYLCSVEGQLRGYTFGSGTRLTVV.

This clone was seen more than once but under ten times. V and J are TRBV5-4 and TRBJ2-2; D gene ambiguous. Germline-derived CDR1 and CDR2 are SGHNT and YYREEE (reference sequence). CDR3 size: 15 residues. The V end was cut by 4 bases, the J end by 5 bases, with 15 bases between. The CDR3, as DNA: TGTGCCAGCAGCCCGGACCCATCGGCAACCGGGGAGCTGTTTTTT. Its translation: CASSPDPSATGELFF. Full variable domain (rest looked up from reference TRBV5-4 and TRBJ2-2): ETGVTQSPTHLIKTRGQQVTLRCSSQSGHNTVSWYQQALGQGPQFIFQYYREEENGRGNFPPRFSGLQFPNYSSELNVNALELDDSALYLCASSPDPSATGELFFGEGSRLTVL.

This clone has just a few counts. This sequence joins TRBV7-9 and TRBJ1-2, with TRBD1 identical over 7 bases. CDR1 is SEHNR, CDR2 FQNEAQ, per germline (reference sequence). The CDR3 sequence is 15 residues long. J gave up 0 bases and V 7 bases, and 8 bases lay outside the gene matches. In nucleotides, the CDR3 is TGTGCCAGCACACCAAAAGGGGGCTCTAACTATGGCTACACCTTC. This gives the protein CASTPKGGSNYGYTF. Filled out from reference TRBV7-9 and TRBJ1-2, the complete variable domain reads DTGVSQNPRHKITKRGQNVTFRCDPISEHNRLYWYRQTLGQGPEFLTYFQNEAQLEKSRLLSDRFSAERPKGSFSTLEIQRTEQGDSAMYLCASTPKGGSNYGYTFGSGTRLTVV.

This chain joins TRBV19 and TRBJ1-4; no clear D. The germline V gene has CDR1 LNHDA and CDR2 SQIVND (reference sequence). The CDR3 totals 16 residues. Deletions cut 4 bases from V and 3 bases from J, with 15 bases between. The CDR3 nucleotides read TGTGCCAGTAGTACCCAAGGACGGACTCCTAATGAAAAACTGTTTTTT. This translates into CASSTQGRTPNEKLFF.

This rearrangement joins TRBV5-1 to TRBJ1-2, with a tentative D call TRBD1 (6 bases). Germline V gives CDR1 SGHRS, CDR2 YFSETQ. The CDR3 is 14 residues long. The germline V and J ends were trimmed by 4 bases and 3 bases, with 13 bases remaining between them. The CDR3 DNA reads TGCGCCAGCAGCCTCGACAGGCTGTACTATGGCTACACCTTC. The encoded protein is CASSLDRLYYGYTF.

J is TRBJ2-7 and V is TRBV27; D is unclear. Trimming pared 3 bases from V and 7 bases from J, leaving 13 bases between. Germline lookup yields CDR1 MNHEY and CDR2 SMNVEV (reference sequence). This CDR3 has 13 amino acids. The CDR3 DNA follows: TGTGCCAGCAGTTTTCTGCCCGATGGAGAGCAGTACTTC. Translated: CASSFLPDGEQYF.

This rearrangement joins TRBV9 to TRBJ1-1; D not certain. Looked up from germline, CDR1 is SGDLS and CDR2 is YYNGEE. Trimming shortened V by 4 bases and J by 1 base, and 17 bases separated the two germline ends. This CDR3 is 16 amino acids long. CDR3 residues: CASSPYLTAENTEAFF. The DNA of the CDR3 is TGTGCCAGCAGCCCCTACTTGACTGCGGAGAACACTGAAGCTTTCTTT.

V and J are TRBV29-1 and TRBJ2-1, with 11 bases aligning to TRBD2. With 1 base clipped from V and 6 bases from J, the junction kept 5 bases outside the gene matches. Germline V gene lookup returns CDR1 SQVTM and CDR2 ANQGSEA. The length of the CDR3 is 15 residues. DNA of the CDR3: TGCAGCGTTGAAGGTGTGCTAGCGGGGGGCAATGAGCAGTTCTTC. Translated, it gives CSVEGVLAGGNEQFF.